This passage covers 5 T cell receptor beta chains from one sample sequenced in a study of beta chain features in type 1 diabetes. Expressed TCRB transcripts were sequenced, since all the RNA that had been isolated was reverse transcribed. Libraries were prepared by immunoSEQ multiplex PCR; TCRdb keeps only in-frame clonotypes and omits some of them. This sample carries 860,000 or so clones, roughly 15% of them seen once, and the ten largest clones take about 0.025%. Specimen: naive CD4+ T cells from blood. These receptors were collected from a woman aged 18-29 years in good health.

This clone has a handful of counts. The CDR3 nucleotides are TGTGCCAGCAGTCCTACTAGATTAAGCACAGATACGCAGTATTTT. Translation gives CASSPTRLSTDTQYF. The rearrangement joins TRBV2 to TRBJ2-3; maybe TRBD2 (5 bases). Per the germline V gene, CDR1 is SNHLY and CDR2 is FYNNEI. V gave up 5 bases and J gave up 0 bases, with 12 bases separating them. CDR3 length equals 15 residues. Using reference TRBV2 and TRBJ2-3 for the parts outside the CDR3, the full variable domain is EPEVTQTPSHQVTQMGQEVILRCVPISNHLYFYWYRQILGQKVEFLVSFYNNEISEKSEIFDDQFSVERPDGSNFTLKIRSTKLEDSAMYFCASSPTRLSTDTQYFGPGTRLTVL.

Note on this clone: In the same sample, other DNA sequences code for this CDR3. The chain joins TRBV5-1 to TRBJ2-1; 10 nucleotides match TRBD2. The CDR3 is 16 residues long. Germline CDR1 is SGHRS and CDR2 is YFSETQ. V lost 1 base to trimming and J lost 3 bases; unmatched junction nucleotides: 4. CDR3 DNA: TGCGCCAGCAGCTTGCGTCTAGCGGGAGTCTACAATGAGCAGTTCTTC. It translates to CASSLRLAGVYNEQFF.

The table lists this clone with a few counts. This chain connects TRBV7-2 to TRBJ1-4; D gene ambiguous. CDR3 length equals 16 residues. Trimming stripped 0 bases from V and 8 bases from J, with 16 bases between. CDR1 and CDR2 (germline): SGHTA, FQGNSA. This CDR3 is CASSLARTHKEEKLFF. The DNA of the CDR3 is TGTGCCAGCAGCTTAGCTAGGACTCACAAGGAAGAAAAACTGTTTTTT.

The chain recombines TRBV28 with TRBJ2-5; D may match TRBD1 or TRBD2 (5 bases each). The CDR3 spans 15 residues. V lost 2 bases to trimming and J lost 5 bases, with 15 bases between them. Germline CDR1 is MDHEN and CDR2 is SYDVKM. CDR3: CASSLGTRGRETQYF. The CDR3 nucleotides are TGTGCCAGCAGTTTAGGCACTAGGGGAAGGGAGACCCAGTACTTC.

This clone was picked up a small number of times. The J gene is TRBJ2-1, the V gene TRBV11-3, with 7 bases matching TRBD2. CDR3 size: 15 residues. The J segment lost 6 bases and the V segment lost 5 bases, leaving 10 bases of the junction unmatched. Germline CDR1 reads SGHNT; CDR2 reads YENEEA. Here the CDR3 DNA reads TGTGCCAGCAGCCCAGTGGGCGGGAGTGGCAATGAGCAGTTCTTC. This encodes CASSPVGGSGNEQFF.